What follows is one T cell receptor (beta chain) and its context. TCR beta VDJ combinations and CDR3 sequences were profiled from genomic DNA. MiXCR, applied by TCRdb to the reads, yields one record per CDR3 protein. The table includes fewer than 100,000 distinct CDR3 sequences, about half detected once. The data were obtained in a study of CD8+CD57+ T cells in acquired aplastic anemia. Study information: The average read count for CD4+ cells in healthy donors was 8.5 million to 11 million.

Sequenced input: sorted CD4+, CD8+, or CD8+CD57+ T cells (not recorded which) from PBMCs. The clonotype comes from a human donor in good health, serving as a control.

As DNA, the CDR3 is TGCGCCAGCAGCTTCAATTCCGGGAGCAATCAGCCCCAGCATTTT. It yields the protein CASSFNSGSNQPQHF. The chain couples TRBV5-1 to TRBJ1-5, with D unresolved. Per the germline V gene, CDR1 is SGHRS and CDR2 is YFSETQ. V lost 2 bases to trimming and J lost 1 base, with 10 bases between them. The CDR3 contains 15 residues.